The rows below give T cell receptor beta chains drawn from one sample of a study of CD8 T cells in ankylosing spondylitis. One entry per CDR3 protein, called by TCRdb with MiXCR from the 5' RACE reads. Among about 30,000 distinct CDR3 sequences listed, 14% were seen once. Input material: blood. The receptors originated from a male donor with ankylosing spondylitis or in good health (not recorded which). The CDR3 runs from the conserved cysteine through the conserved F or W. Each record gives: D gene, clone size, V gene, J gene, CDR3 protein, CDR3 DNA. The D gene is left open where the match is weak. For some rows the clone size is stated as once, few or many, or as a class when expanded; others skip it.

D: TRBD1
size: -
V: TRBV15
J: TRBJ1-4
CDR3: CATSRTRQGVNEKLFF
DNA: TGTGCCACCAGCAGAACAAGACAGGGCGTTAATGAAAAACTGTTTTTT

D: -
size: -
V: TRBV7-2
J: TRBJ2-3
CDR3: CASSFRGHSSTDTQYF
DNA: TGTGCCAGCAGCTTCAGGGGCCATTCTAGCACAGATACGCAGTATTTT

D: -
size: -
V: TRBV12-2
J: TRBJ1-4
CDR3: CASRLYPQGMGVKLFF
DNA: TGTGCAAGTCGCTTATATCCCCAGGGGATGGGTGTGAAACTGTTTTTT

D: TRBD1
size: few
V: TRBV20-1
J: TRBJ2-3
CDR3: CSAIRDRDTDTQYF
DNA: TGCAGTGCTATACGGGACAGGGACACAGATACGCAGTATTTT

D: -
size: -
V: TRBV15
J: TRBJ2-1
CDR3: CATSSRDSSMGEQFF
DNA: TGTGCCACCAGCAGCCGGGACTCCTCTATGGGTGAGCAGTTCTTC

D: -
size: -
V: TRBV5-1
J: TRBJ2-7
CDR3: CASRSGTHEQYF
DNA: TGCGCCAGCAGGTCAGGGACCCACGAGCAGTACTTC

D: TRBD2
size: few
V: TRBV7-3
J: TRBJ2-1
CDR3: CASSPISGTYNEQFF
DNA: TGTGCCAGCAGCCCCATTAGCGGGACATACAATGAGCAGTTCTTC

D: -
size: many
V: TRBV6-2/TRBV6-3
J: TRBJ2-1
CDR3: CASSRPPANEQFF
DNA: TGTGCCAGCAGTCGCCCTCCAGCGAATGAGCAGTTCTTC

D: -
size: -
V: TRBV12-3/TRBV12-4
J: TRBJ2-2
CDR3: CASSFRGTGELFF
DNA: TGTGCCAGCAGTTTCCGTGGCACCGGGGAGCTGTTTTTT

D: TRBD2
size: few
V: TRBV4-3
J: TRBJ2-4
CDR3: CASSQRLAGENIQYF
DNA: TGCGCCAGCAGCCAGCGACTAGCGGGGGAAAACATTCAGTACTTC

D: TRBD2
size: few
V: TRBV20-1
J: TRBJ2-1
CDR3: CSARGGGLPNNEQFF
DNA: TGCAGTGCTAGAGGGGGGGGACTACCCAACAATGAGCAGTTCTTC

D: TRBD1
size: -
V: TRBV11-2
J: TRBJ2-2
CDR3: CASGHRGIIGELFF
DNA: TGTGCCAGCGGACACAGGGGGATTATCGGGGAGCTGTTTTTT

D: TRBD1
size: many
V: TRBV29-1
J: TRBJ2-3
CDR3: CSAGTDSHTQYF
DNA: TGCAGCGCCGGGACAGATAGCCATACGCAGTATTTT

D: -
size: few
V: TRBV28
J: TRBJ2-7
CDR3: CATAIPYEQYF
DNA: TGTGCCACCGCGATTCCGTACGAGCAGTACTTC

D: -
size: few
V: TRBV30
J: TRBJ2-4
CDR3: CAWSPTRRENIQYF
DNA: TGTGCCTGGAGCCCCACCCGACGGGAAAACATTCAGTACTTC

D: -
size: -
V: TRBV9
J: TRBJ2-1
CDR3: CASSVATGFEQFF
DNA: TGTGCCAGCAGCGTAGCTACAGGGTTTGAGCAGTTCTTC

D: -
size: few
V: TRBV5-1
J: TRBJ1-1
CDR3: CASSRAQMEGAFF
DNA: TGCGCCAGCAGCAGGGCCCAAATGGAGGGGGCTTTCTTT

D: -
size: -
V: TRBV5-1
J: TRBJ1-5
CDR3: CASSPGQVNQPQHF
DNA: TGCGCCAGCAGCCCGGGCCAAGTCAATCAGCCCCAGCATTTT

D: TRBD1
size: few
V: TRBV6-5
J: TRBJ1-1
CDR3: CASSLDRRNTEAFF
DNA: TGTGCCAGCAGCCTGGACAGGAGGAACACTGAAGCTTTCTTT

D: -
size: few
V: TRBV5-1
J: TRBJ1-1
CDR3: CASSTRGRAYTEAFF
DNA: TGCGCCAGCAGCACCCGAGGCAGGGCCTACACTGAAGCTTTCTTT

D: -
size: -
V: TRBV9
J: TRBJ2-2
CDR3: CASSVDLRGELFF
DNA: TGTGCCAGCAGCGTAGATCTGCGCGGGGAGCTGTTTTTT

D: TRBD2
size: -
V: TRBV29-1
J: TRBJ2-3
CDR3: CSVFKGLAGPTDTQYF
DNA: TGCAGCGTTTTTAAAGGACTAGCGGGGCCCACAGATACGCAGTATTTT

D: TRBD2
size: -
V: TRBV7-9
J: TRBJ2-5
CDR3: CASSPRGTSETQYF
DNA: TGTGCCAGCAGCCCCCGGGGGACTAGCGAGACCCAGTACTTC

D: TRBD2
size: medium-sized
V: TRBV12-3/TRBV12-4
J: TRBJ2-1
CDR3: CASRLAGGYEQFF
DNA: TGTGCCAGCAGACTAGCGGGTGGCTATGAGCAGTTCTTC

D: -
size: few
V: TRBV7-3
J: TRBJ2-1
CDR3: CASSQGGYSYNEQFF
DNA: TGTGCCAGCAGCCAGGGGGGTTACAGCTACAATGAGCAGTTCTTC

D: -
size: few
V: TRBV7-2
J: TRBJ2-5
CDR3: CASSPGWEETQYF
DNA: TGTGCCAGCAGCCCGGGATGGGAAGAGACCCAGTACTTC

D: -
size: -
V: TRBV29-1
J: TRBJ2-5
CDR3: CSVEGAGLYQETQYF
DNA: TGCAGCGTTGAAGGGGCAGGCCTTTACCAAGAGACCCAGTACTTC